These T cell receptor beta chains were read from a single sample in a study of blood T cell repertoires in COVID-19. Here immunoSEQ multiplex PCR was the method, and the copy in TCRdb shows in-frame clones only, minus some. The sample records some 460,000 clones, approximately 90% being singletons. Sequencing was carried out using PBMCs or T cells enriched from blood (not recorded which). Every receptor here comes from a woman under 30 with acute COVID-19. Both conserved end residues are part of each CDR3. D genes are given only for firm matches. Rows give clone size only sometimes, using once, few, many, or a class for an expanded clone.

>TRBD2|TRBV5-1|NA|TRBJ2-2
CASSSGTSGNTGELFF
TGCGCCAGCAGCTCCGGGACTAGCGGAAACACCGGGGAGCTGTTTTTT
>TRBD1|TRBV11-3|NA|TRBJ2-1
CASSETGYSTYEQFF
TGTGCCAGCAGCGAGACAGGGTACTCCACCTACGAGCAGTTCTTC
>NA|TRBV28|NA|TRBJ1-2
CASSFQVAYGYTF
TGTGCCAGCAGTTTTCAGGTCGCCTATGGCTACACCTTC
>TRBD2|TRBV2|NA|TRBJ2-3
CASRPGLASDTQYF
TGTGCCAGCAGACCCGGACTAGCCTCAGATACGCAGTATTTT
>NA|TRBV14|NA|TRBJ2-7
CASSQHGYEQYF
TGTGCCAGCAGCCAACACGGCTACGAGCAGTACTTC
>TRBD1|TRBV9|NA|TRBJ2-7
CASSVGGAGTGAYEQYF
TGTGCCAGCAGCGTAGGGGGGGCGGGGACAGGGGCCTACGAGCAGTACTTC
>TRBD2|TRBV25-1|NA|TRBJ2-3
CASSERLAGGTDTQYF
TGTGCCAGCAGTGAGCGACTAGCGGGGGGAACAGATACGCAGTATTTT
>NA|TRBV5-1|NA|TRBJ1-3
CASSHTSTSSGNTIYF
TGCGCCAGCAGCCATACGTCTACCTCCTCTGGAAACACCATATATTTT
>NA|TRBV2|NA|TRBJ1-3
CASNTGGNTIYF
TGTGCCAGCAATACAGGGGGAAACACCATATATTTT
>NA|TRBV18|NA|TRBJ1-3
CASSVNRDSGNTIYF
TGTGCCAGCTCAGTTAACAGGGACTCTGGAAACACCATATATTTT
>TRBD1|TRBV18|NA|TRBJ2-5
CASSRDRRWVKTQYF
TGTGCCAGCTCTAGGGACAGGAGGTGGGTTAAGACCCAGTACTTC
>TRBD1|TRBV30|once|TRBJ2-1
CAWSVHRDSAFNEQFF
TGTGCCTGGAGTGTACACCGGGACAGTGCCTTCAATGAGCAGTTCTTC
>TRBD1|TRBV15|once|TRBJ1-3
CATSRDRGLGNTIYF
TGTGCCACCAGCAGAGATAGGGGGCTTGGAAACACCATATATTTT
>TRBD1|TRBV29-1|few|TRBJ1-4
CSVGDRGFSEKLFF
TGCAGCGTTGGGGACAGGGGATTTAGCGAAAAACTGTTTTTT
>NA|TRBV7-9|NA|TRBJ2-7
CASSLDSSSYEQYF
TGTGCCAGCAGCTTGGACTCTAGCTCCTACGAGCAGTACTTC
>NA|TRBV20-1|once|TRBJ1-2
CSASPQEVGGYTF
TGCAGTGCTAGTCCCCAAGAAGTCGGTGGCTACACCTTC
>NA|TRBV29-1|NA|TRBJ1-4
CSVEEFGHGREKLFF
TGCAGCGTTGAAGAATTCGGTCACGGTCGGGAAAAACTGTTTTTT
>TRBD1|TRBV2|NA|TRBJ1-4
CASGTGGEKLFF
TGTGCCAGCGGGACAGGGGGGGAAAAACTGTTTTTT
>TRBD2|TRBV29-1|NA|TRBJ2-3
CSVATSGMGTDTQYF
TGCAGCGTTGCGACTAGCGGGATGGGCACAGATACGCAGTATTTT
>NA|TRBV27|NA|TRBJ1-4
CASSPLAQGNEKLFF
TGTGCCAGCAGTCCCCTCGCTCAGGGAAATGAAAAACTGTTTTTT
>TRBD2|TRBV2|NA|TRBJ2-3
CASSGTSGSTDTQYF
TGTGCCAGCAGTGGGACTAGCGGGAGTACAGATACGCAGTATTTT
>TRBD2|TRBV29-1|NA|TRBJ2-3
CSVEGASGSVTDTQYF
TGCAGCGTTGAAGGGGCTAGCGGGTCAGTCACAGATACGCAGTATTTT
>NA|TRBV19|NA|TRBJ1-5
CASSIRGSSNQPQHF
TGTGCCAGTAGTATCCGAGGGAGTAGCAATCAGCCCCAGCATTTT
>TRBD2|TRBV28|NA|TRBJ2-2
CASSSGGGNTGELFF
TGTGCCAGCAGTTCGGGCGGGGGAAACACCGGGGAGCTGTTTTTT